A selection of T cell receptor beta chains follows, all from one sample in a study of blood T cell repertoires in COVID-19. The data were produced by immunoSEQ multiplex PCR, yet TCRdb's version contains in-frame clones alone and is incomplete. There are 25,000 to 30,000 clones in the sample; roughly 88% occur only once, and approximately 8% lies in the top ten. Sequenced: peripheral blood. Source of these receptors: a woman aged 45-60 years with active COVID-19. Each CDR3 is given with its conserved first and last residue. Each record gives: V gene, J gene, D gene, clone size, CDR3 protein, CDR3 DNA. A D gene is named only where the DNA matches it firmly. A row's size may be missing; if present it is once, few, many or a size class.

TRBV5-3	TRBJ1-4	-	-	CARSLSRTEQDEEKLFF	TGTGCCAGAAGCTTGTCTAGGACTGAACAAGACGAAGAAAAACTGTTTTTT
TRBV2	TRBJ2-7	-	-	CASSDGQSYEQYF	TGTGCCAGCAGTGATGGACAGTCCTACGAGCAGTACTTC
TRBV19	TRBJ1-2	-	-	CASRIHDKNGYTF	TGTGCCAGTAGGATACACGACAAGAATGGCTACACCTTC
TRBV5-6	TRBJ2-2	TRBD2	-	CASSLWLAGGPGNTGELFF	TGTGCCAGCAGCTTGTGGCTAGCGGGAGGGCCGGGGAACACCGGGGAGCTGTTTTTT
TRBV18	TRBJ2-3	TRBD1	-	CASSPPGQNTDTQYF	TGTGCCAGCTCACCACCGGGACAGAACACAGATACGCAGTATTTT
TRBV5-4	TRBJ2-4	-	-	CATADEPAKNIQYF	TGTGCCACCGCGGATGAGCCGGCCAAAAACATTCAGTACTTC
TRBV15	TRBJ2-1	TRBD2	-	CAGLRAGGPRRANEQFF	TGTGCCGGTCTCCGGGCGGGAGGGCCACGGAGGGCAAATGAGCAGTTCTTC
TRBV7-2	TRBJ2-3	-	few	CASSLVAGASTDTQYF	TGTGCCAGCAGCTTAGTTGCGGGGGCTAGCACAGATACGCAGTATTTT
TRBV7-9	TRBJ1-4	-	-	CASSQGQGWDEKLFF	TGTGCCAGCAGCCAGGGGCAGGGGTGGGATGAAAAACTGTTTTTT
TRBV9	TRBJ2-1	-	-	CASSVDGSTYNEQFF	TGTGCCAGCAGCGTAGACGGGAGCACCTACAATGAGCAGTTCTTC
TRBV9	TRBJ2-7	TRBD2	-	CASSGGTSGRSEQYF	TGTGCCAGCAGCGGGGGGACTAGCGGGAGAAGCGAGCAGTACTTC
TRBV19	TRBJ2-2	TRBD1	-	CASSEGGFTGPFF	TGTGCCAGTAGTGAAGGGGGCTTCACCGGGCCCTTTTTT
TRBV6-1	TRBJ1-3	TRBD1	-	CASSGGQGSSGNTIYF	TGTGCCAGCAGTGGAGGACAGGGGTCCTCTGGAAACACCATATATTTT
TRBV5-4	TRBJ1-1	-	-	CASSSSGTPNTEAFF	TGTGCCAGCAGCTCGAGCGGGACACCGAACACTGAAGCTTTCTTT
TRBV5-5	TRBJ1-2	TRBD1	-	CASSPGQGIYGYTF	TGTGCCAGCAGCCCTGGACAGGGTATCTATGGCTACACCTTC